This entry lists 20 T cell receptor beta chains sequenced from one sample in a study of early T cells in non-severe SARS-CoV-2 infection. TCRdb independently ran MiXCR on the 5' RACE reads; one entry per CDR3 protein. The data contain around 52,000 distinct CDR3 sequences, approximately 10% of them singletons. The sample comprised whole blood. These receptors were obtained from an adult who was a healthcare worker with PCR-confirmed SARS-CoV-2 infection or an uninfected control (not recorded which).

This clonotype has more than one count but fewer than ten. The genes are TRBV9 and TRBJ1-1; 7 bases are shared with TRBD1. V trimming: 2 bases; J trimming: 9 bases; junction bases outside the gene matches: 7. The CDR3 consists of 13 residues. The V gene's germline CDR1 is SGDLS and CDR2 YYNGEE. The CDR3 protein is CASSVNRGAKAFF. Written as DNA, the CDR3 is TGTGCCAGCAGCGTTAACAGGGGAGCGAAAGCTTTCTTT.

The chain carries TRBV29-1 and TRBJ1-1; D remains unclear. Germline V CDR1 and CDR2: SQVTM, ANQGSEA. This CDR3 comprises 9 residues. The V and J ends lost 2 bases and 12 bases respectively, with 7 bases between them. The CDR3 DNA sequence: TGCAGCGTTGAATCCCCGCCTTTCTTT. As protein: CSVESPPFF.

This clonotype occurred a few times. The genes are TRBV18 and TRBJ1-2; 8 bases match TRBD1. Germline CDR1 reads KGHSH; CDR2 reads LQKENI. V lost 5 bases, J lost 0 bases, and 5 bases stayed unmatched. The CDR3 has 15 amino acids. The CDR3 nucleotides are TGTGCCAGCTCAACCGGGACAGGTGCTAACTATGGCTACACCTTC. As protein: CASSTGTGANYGYTF.

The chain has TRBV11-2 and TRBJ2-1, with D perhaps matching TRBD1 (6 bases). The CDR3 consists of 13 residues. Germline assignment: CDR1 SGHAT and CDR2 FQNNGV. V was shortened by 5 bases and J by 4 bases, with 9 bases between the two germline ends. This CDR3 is CASSHTGYNEQFF. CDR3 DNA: TGTGCCAGCAGCCATACAGGGTACAATGAGCAGTTCTTC.

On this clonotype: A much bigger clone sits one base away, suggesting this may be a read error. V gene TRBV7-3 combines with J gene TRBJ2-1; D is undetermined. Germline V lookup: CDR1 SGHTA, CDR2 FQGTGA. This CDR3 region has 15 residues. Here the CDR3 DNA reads TGTGTCAGCAGCGCTCAAGTGGGCTCTTACAATGAGCAGTTCTTC. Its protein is CVSSAQVGSYNEQFF.

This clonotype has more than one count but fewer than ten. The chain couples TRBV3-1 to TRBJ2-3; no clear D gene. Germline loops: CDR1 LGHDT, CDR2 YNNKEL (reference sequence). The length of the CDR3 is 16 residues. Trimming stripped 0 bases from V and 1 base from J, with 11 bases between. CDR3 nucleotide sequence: TGTGCCAGCAGCCAAGAGGTCCTATCCCGCACAGATACGCAGTATTTT. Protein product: CASSQEVLSRTDTQYF.

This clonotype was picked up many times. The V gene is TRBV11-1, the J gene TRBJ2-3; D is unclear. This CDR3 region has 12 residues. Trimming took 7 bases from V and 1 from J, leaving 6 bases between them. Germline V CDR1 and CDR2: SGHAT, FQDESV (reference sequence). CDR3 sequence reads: CASNAGTDTQYF. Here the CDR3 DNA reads TGTGCCAGCAACGCGGGCACAGATACGCAGTATTTT.

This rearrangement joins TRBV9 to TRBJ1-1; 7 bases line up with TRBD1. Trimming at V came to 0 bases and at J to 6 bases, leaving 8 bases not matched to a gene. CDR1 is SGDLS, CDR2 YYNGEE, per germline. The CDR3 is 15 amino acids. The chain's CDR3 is CASSVGDRARSEAFF. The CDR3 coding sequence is TGTGCCAGCAGCGTAGGCGACAGGGCTAGGTCTGAAGCTTTCTTT.

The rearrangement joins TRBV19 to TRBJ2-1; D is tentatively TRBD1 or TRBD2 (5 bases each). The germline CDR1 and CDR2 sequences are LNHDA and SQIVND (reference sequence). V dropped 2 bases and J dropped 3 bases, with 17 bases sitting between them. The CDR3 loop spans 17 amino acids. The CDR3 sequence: CASSIRDPPRIYNEQFF. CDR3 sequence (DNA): TGTGCCAGTAGTATAAGGGACCCACCTAGGATCTACAATGAGCAGTTCTTC.

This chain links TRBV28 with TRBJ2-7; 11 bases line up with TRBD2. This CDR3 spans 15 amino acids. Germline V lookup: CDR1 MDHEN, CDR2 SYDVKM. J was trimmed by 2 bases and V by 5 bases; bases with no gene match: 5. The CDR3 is CASSLAGGSTYEQYF. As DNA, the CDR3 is TGTGCCAGCAGTCTAGCGGGAGGATCGACCTACGAGCAGTACTTC.

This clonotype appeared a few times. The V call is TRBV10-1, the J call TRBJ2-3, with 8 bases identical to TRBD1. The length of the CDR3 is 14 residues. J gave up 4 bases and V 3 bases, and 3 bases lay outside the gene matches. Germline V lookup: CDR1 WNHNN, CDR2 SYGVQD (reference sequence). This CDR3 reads CASSDGQGSDTQYF. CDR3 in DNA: TGCGCCAGCAGTGACGGACAGGGTTCAGATACGCAGTATTTT.

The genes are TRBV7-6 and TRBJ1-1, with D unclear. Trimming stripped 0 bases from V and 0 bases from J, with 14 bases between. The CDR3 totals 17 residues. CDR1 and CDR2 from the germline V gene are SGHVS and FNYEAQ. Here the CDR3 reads CASSLAPWRAMNTEAFF. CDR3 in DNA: TGTGCCAGCAGCTTAGCGCCTTGGCGGGCCATGAACACTGAAGCTTTCTTT.

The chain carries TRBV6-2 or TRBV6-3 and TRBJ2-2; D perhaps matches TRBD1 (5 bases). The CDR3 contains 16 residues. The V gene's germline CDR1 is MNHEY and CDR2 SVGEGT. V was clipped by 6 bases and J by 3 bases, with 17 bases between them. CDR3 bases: TGTGCCAGCAGCTTACTCGATCCAGGGTACACCGGGGAGCTGTTTTTT. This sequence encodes CASSLLDPGYTGELFF.

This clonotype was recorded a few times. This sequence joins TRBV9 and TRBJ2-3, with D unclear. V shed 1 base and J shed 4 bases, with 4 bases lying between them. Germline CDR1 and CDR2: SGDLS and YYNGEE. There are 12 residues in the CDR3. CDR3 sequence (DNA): TGTGCCAGCAGCGTATTTTCAGATACGCAGTATTTT. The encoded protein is CASSVFSDTQYF.

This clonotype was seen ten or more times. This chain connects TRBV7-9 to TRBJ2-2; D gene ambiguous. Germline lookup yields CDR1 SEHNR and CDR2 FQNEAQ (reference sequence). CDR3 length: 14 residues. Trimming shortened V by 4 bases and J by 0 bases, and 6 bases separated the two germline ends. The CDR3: CASSSRANTGELFF. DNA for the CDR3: TGTGCCAGCAGCTCCCGAGCGAACACCGGGGAGCTGTTTTTT.

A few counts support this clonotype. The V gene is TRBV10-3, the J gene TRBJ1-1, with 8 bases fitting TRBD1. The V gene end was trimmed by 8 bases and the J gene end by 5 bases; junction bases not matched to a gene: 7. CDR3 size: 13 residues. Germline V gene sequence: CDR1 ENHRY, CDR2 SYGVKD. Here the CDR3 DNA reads TGTGCCATCGGGGGACAGGTTATGACTGAAGCTTTCTTT. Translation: CAIGGQVMTEAFF.

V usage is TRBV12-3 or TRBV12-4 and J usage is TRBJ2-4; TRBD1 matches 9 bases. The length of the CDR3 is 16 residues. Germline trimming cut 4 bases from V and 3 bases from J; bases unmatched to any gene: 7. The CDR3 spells CASSSWTGVGKNIQYF. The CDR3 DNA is TGTGCCAGCAGTTCCTGGACAGGGGTTGGCAAAAACATTCAGTACTTC.

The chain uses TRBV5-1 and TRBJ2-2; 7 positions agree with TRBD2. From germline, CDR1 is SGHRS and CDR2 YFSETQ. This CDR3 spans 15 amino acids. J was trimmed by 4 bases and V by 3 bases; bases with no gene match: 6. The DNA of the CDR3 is TGCGCCAGCAGCTCCGCGGGAGTTCGCACCGGGGAGCTGTTTTTT. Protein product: CASSSAGVRTGELFF.

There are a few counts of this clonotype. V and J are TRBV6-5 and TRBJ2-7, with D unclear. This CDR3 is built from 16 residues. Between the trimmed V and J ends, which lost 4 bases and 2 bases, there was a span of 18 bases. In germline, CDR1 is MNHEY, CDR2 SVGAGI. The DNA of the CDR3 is TGTGCCAGCAGTTCTCCCAGGACGGGCCCCCCCTACGAGCAGTACTTC. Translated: CASSSPRTGPPYEQYF.

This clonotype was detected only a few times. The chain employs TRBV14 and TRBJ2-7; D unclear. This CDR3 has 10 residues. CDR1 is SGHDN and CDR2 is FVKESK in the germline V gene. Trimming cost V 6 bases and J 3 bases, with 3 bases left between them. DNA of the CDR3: TGTGCCAGCAGAAACTACGAGCAGTACTTC. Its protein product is CASRNYEQYF.